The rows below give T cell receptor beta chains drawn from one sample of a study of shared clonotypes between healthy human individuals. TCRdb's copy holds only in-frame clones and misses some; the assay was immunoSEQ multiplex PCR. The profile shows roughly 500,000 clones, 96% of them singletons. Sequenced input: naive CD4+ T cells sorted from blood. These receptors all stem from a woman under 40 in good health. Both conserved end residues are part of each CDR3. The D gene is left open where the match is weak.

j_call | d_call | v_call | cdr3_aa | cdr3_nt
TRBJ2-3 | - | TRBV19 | CASSIDLGGLDTQYF | TGTGCCAGTAGTATAGATCTCGGGGGGCTGGATACGCAGTATTTT
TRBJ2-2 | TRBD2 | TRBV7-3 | CASSLRGLAGRVSTGGELFF | TGTGCCAGCAGCTTAAGGGGACTAGCGGGAAGGGTTTCCACAGGCGGGGAGCTGTTTTTT
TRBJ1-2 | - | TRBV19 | CASSISPGNYGYTF | TGTGCCAGTAGTATCTCTCCCGGGAACTATGGCTACACCTTC
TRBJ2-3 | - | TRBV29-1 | CSVFLNTDTQYF | TGCAGCGTTTTTCTAAACACAGATACGCAGTATTTT
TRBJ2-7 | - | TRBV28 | CASGSGVIREQYF | TGTGCCAGCGGGTCGGGAGTCATACGCGAGCAGTACTTC
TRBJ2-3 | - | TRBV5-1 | CASSLDAPRGTQYF | TGCGCCAGCAGCTTAGACGCCCCGCGGGGAACGCAGTATTTT
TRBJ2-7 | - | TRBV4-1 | CASSPYGPRDEQYF | TGCGCCAGCAGCCCCTACGGGCCCCGGGACGAGCAGTACTTC
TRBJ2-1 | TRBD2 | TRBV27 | CGSSGTSGIGEQFF | TGTGGCAGCTCCGGGACTAGCGGGATAGGTGAGCAGTTCTTC
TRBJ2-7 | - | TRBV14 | CASSQDEVFPFEQYF | TGTGCCAGCAGCCAAGATGAAGTCTTTCCCTTCGAGCAGTACTTC
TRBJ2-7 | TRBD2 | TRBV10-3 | CAIRPGLAESYEQYF | TGTGCCATCAGGCCGGGACTAGCGGAATCCTACGAGCAGTACTTC
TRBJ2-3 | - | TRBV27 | CASSLSEVTDTQYF | TGTGCCAGCAGTTTATCAGAGGTCACAGATACGCAGTATTTT
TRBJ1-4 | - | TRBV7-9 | CASSLGGGPNEKLFF | TGTGCCAGCAGCTTAGGAGGGGGTCCTAATGAAAAACTGTTTTTT
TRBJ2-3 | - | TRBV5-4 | CASSAPGADTQYF | TGTGCCAGCAGCGCCCCGGGGGCAGATACGCAGTATTTT
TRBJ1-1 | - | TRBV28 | CASSLASSGLRTEAFF | TGTGCCAGCAGTTTAGCCAGTTCGGGGTTAAGGACTGAAGCTTTCTTT
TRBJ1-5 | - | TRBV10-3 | CAISESKDNQPQHF | TGTGCCATCAGTGAGTCGAAGGATAATCAGCCCCAGCATTTT